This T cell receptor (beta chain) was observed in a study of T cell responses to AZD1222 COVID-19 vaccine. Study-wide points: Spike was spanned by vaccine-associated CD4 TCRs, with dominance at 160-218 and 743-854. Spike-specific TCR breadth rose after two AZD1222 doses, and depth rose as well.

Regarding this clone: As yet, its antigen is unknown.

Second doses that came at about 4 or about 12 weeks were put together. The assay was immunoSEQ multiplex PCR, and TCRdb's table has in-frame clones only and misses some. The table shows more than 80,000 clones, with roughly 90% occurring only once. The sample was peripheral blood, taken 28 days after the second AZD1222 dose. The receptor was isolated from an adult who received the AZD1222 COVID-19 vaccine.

The CDR3 DNA sequence: TGTGCCAGCAGTGGTGTTGGAGGAGAGTTGAAGCGAGTGTTCACCTTC. This codes for CASSGVGGELKRVFTF. This rearrangement joins TRBV2 to TRBJ1-2; no reliable D call. V shed 4 bases and J shed 13 bases, with 28 bases lying between them. The CDR3 extends over 16 amino acids. CDR1 and CDR2 from the germline V gene are SNHLY and FYNNEI. Based on the CDR3 plus reference TRBV2 and TRBJ1-2, the full variable domain is EPEVTQTPSHQVTQMGQEVILRCVPISNHLYFYWYRQILGQKVEFLVSFYNNEISEKSEIFDDQFSVERPDGSNFTLKIRSTKLEDSAMYFCASSGVGGELKRVFTFGSGTRLTVV.